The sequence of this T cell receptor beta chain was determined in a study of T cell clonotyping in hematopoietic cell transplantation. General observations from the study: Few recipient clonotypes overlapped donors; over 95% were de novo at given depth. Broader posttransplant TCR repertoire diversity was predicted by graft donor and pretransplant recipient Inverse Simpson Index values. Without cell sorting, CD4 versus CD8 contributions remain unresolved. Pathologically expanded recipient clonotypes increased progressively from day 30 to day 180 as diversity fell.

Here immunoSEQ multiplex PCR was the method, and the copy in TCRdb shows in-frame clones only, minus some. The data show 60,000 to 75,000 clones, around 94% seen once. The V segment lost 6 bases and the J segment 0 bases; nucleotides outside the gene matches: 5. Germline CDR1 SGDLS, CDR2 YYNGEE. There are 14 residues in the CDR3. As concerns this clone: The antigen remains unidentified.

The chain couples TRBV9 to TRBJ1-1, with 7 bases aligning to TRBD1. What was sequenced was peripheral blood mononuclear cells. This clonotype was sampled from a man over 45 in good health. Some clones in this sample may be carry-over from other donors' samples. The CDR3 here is CASNTGQLNTEAFF. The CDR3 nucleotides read TGTGCCAGCAATACGGGACAGTTGAACACTGAAGCTTTCTTT. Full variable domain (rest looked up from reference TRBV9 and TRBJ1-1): DSGVTQTPKHLITATGQRVTLRCSPRSGDLSVYWYQQSLDQGLQFLIQYYNGEERAKGNILERFSAQQFPDLHSELNLSSLELGDSALYFCASNTGQLNTEAFFGQGTRLTVV.